The 10 T cell receptor beta chains presented below share a single source sample, sequenced in a study of blood T cell repertoires in COVID-19. Method: immunoSEQ multiplex PCR; TCRdb's copy keeps in-frame clones and lacks some. The sample lists 95,000 to 150,000 clones, 70% to 90% occurring once. Sequencing was carried out using peripheral blood. These receptors came from a woman over 75 with acute or convalescent COVID-19.

The chain employs TRBV12-3 or TRBV12-4 and TRBJ2-7, with D possibly TRBD2 on 5 matching bases. The CDR3 length is 12 residues. The ends were cut back, 3 bases at V and 4 bases at J, with 7 bases in the middle. As DNA, the CDR3 is TGTGCCAGCAGTTTGGACTCTTACGAGCAGTACTTC. It translates to CASSLDSYEQYF.

V gene TRBV11-2 combines with J gene TRBJ2-2; maybe TRBD1 (6 bases). V lost 6 bases to trimming and J lost 0 bases, with 11 bases between them. The CDR3 is 15 residues long. From germline, CDR1 is SGHAT and CDR2 FQNNGV. In nucleotides, the CDR3 is TGTGCCAGCAGGCCCGGACAGACGAACACCGGGGAGCTGTTTTTT. Amino acid sequence: CASRPGQTNTGELFF.

V gene TRBV19 combines with J gene TRBJ2-2; D perhaps matches TRBD1 (5 bases). In germline, CDR1 is LNHDA, CDR2 SQIVND (reference sequence). The CDR3 runs to 15 residues. The V and J ends lost 7 bases and 0 bases respectively, with 12 bases between them. CDR3 sequence reads: CASKVDSANTGELFF. The CDR3 region has the DNA TGTGCCAGTAAGGTTGACAGCGCGAACACCGGGGAGCTGTTTTTT. The whole variable domain, remainder taken from reference TRBV19 and TRBJ2-2, is DGGITQSPKYLFRKEGQNVTLSCEQNLNHDAMYWYRQDPGQGLRLIYYSQIVNDFQKGDIAEGYSVSREKKESFPLTVTSAQKNPTAFYLCASKVDSANTGELFFGEGSRLTVL.

The chain recombines TRBV27 with TRBJ2-7, with 10 bases that match TRBD1. The CDR3 is made up of 14 amino acids. Germline V lookup: CDR1 MNHEY, CDR2 SMNVEV (reference sequence). The junction had 4 bases not matched to a gene; V was cut back by 5 bases and J by 3 bases. CDR3: CASSPDRGDYEQYF. The CDR3 bases are TGTGCCAGCAGTCCGGACAGGGGGGACTACGAGCAGTACTTC.

This chain uses TRBV18 with TRBJ2-3, with D hard to call. The ends were cut back, 3 bases at V and 0 bases at J, with 7 bases in the middle. This CDR3 comprises 14 residues. Germline assignment: CDR1 KGHSH and CDR2 LQKENI. The chain's CDR3 is CASSPSPSTDTQYF. CDR3 sequence (DNA): TGTGCCAGCTCACCGAGTCCTAGCACAGATACGCAGTATTTT.

V and J are TRBV6-2 or TRBV6-3 and TRBJ1-2; D is unresolved. Trimming shortened V by 3 bases and J by 7 bases, and 15 bases separated the two germline ends. Per germline, CDR1 MNHEY and CDR2 SVGEGT. This CDR3 has 14 residues. In DNA form, the CDR3 reads TGTGCCAGCAGTTATTACAGCAGAGCCTCTGGCTACACCTTC. It translates to CASSYYSRASGYTF.

This chain connects TRBV5-1 to TRBJ2-5; TRBD1 matches at 10 bases. From germline, CDR1 is SGHRS and CDR2 YFSETQ. The V and J ends lost 3 bases and 2 bases, in that order; junction bases with no gene match: 7. This CDR3 contains 16 residues. The CDR3 protein is CASSSGQGVPQETQYF. The CDR3 nucleotides read TGCGCCAGCAGCTCCGGACAGGGGGTGCCTCAAGAGACCCAGTACTTC.

The rearrangement links TRBV28 to TRBJ1-2, with 10 bases lining up with TRBD1. Trimming at V came to 9 bases and at J to 6 bases, leaving 7 bases not matched to a gene. Germline V gene data show CDR1 as MDHEN and CDR2 as SYDVKM. The CDR3 has 13 residues. CDR3 in DNA: TGTGCCAGTAATTCCGGGACAGGGGATGGCTACACCTTC. It encodes CASNSGTGDGYTF.

The genes are TRBV19 and TRBJ2-7; TRBD1 agrees at 10 bases. This CDR3 has 15 residues. Germline values: CDR1 LNHDA, CDR2 SQIVND (reference sequence). Germline trimming cut 3 bases from V and 3 bases from J; bases unmatched to any gene: 5. DNA of the CDR3: TGTGCCAGTAGTATGCCGGGACAGGGGTACTACGAGCAGTACTTC. Translation: CASSMPGQGYYEQYF.

Details on this clone: The germline gene is not matched at one end of the junction; a read error may be the cause. The sample contains more than one DNA sequence encoding this CDR3. This chain connects TRBV19 to TRBJ1-1; D is uncertain. Germline V gene sequence: CDR1 LNHDA, CDR2 SQIVND (reference sequence). The CDR3 extends over 14 amino acids. CDR3 residues: CASSPMRVNTEAFF. The DNA of the CDR3 is TGTGCCAGTAGTCCCATGCGGGTCAACACTGAAGCCTTCTTT. Full variable domain (outside the CDR3, taken from reference TRBV19 and TRBJ1-1): DGGITQSPKYLFRKEGQNVTLSCEQNLNHDAMYWYRQDPGQGLRLIYYSQIVNDFQKGDIAEGYSVSREKKESFPLTVTSAQKNPTAFYLCASSPMRVNTEAFFGQGTRLTVV.